A selection of T cell receptor beta chains follows, all from one sample in a study of T cells in Graves' hyperthyroidism and ophthalmopathy. TCRdb recomputed calls from the multiplex PCR reads with MiXCR, one row per CDR3 protein. Of about 590,000 distinct CDR3 sequences in the sample, 15% to 17% were seen once. Material for sequencing was blood. These receptors all stem from a woman in her thirties with Graves' hyperthyroidism. Both conserved end residues are part of each CDR3. The D gene is left open where the match is weak. Some rows mark clone size as missing; the rest say once, few, many or name a class of expanded clone.

TRBJ2-7 | - | TRBV10-3 | - | CAISDLYEQYF | TGTGCCATCAGTGATCTCTACGAGCAGTACTTC
TRBJ2-3 | - | TRBV27 | - | CASSFTISTDTQYF | TGTGCCAGCAGTTTTACGATTAGCACAGATACGCAGTATTTT
TRBJ2-1 | many | TRBV10-3 | - | CAISKGAGYNEQFF | TGTGCCATCAGTAAAGGGGCTGGCTACAATGAGCAGTTCTTC
TRBJ2-1 | few | TRBV7-9 | - | CASSFSGTLSYNEQFF | TGTGCCAGCAGTTTCAGCGGAACGCTCTCCTACAATGAGCAGTTCTTC
TRBJ2-2 | - | TRBV28 | - | CATRRTGELLF | TGTGCCACCAGACGGACCGGGGAGCTGCTTTTT
TRBJ2-7 | - | TRBV20-1 | TRBD1 | CSAGGTGKNEQYF | TGCAGTGCCGGGGGGACAGGGAAAAACGAGCAGTACTTC
TRBJ2-7 | many | TRBV28 | TRBD2 | CASSLGGRALQEQYF | TGTGCCAGCAGTTTGGGCGGGAGGGCTCTACAGGAGCAGTACTTC
TRBJ2-7 | many | TRBV7-8 | - | CASSSSESYEQYF | TGTGCCAGCAGCTCGAGTGAGTCCTACGAGCAGTACTTC
TRBJ1-4 | few | TRBV6-1 | - | CASIRGPNEKLFF | TGTGCCAGCATCCGGGGACCTAATGAAAAACTGTTTTTT
TRBJ2-1 | - | TRBV19 | - | CASRDRRGEQFF | TGTGCCAGTAGAGACCGACGCGGGGAGCAGTTCTTC
TRBJ2-7 | - | TRBV5-1 | TRBD1 | CASSPDRGEYEQYF | TGCGCCAGCAGCCCCGACAGGGGGGAGTACGAGCAGTACTTC
TRBJ2-1 | many | TRBV2 | - | CASSEVLGGFRGIKQFF | TGTGCCAGCAGTGAGGTGCTGGGGGGATTTCGGGGGATCAAGCAGTTCTTC
TRBJ1-6 | many | TRBV20-1 | TRBD1 | CSAAGTGLSPLHF | TGCAGTGCTGCCGGGACAGGGCTTTCACCCCTCCACTTT
TRBJ2-3 | many | TRBV28 | TRBD2 | CASSFGFGGRSTDTQYF | TGTGCCAGCAGTTTTGGGTTCGGCGGGAGGAGCACAGATACGCAGTATTTT
TRBJ2-1 | many | TRBV30 | - | CAWSIGYNEQFF | TGTGCCTGGAGTATAGGATACAATGAGCAGTTCTTC
TRBJ2-7 | many | TRBV14 | - | CASSHYRAPYEQYF | TGTGCCAGCAGCCATTACAGGGCACCCTACGAGCAGTACTTC
TRBJ2-3 | - | TRBV4-1 | TRBD1 | CASSHLDRRYTDTQYF | TGTGCCAGCAGCCACCTGGACAGGAGATACACAGATACGCAGTATTTT
TRBJ2-7 | - | TRBV27 | TRBD1 | CASSLTGGYDEQYF | TGTGCCAGCAGTTTGACAGGGGGCTACGACGAGCAGTACTTC
TRBJ1-5 | many | TRBV7-2 | TRBD1 | CASSLWGTGTQPQHF | TGTGCCAGCAGCTTATGGGGGACAGGCACGCAGCCCCAGCATTTT
TRBJ1-5 | many | TRBV11-3 | TRBD1 | CASSPRTGRHQPQHF | TGTGCCAGCAGCCCCCGGACAGGTCGCCATCAGCCCCAGCATTTT
TRBJ1-1 | - | TRBV19 | - | CASSPRTEGTEAFF | TGTGCCAGTAGTCCCCGGACAGAGGGCACTGAAGCTTTCTTT
TRBJ1-2 | few | TRBV27 | - | CASSPGRGYGYTF | TGTGCCAGCAGCCCCGGGCGGGGCTATGGCTACACCTTC
TRBJ2-2 | many | TRBV12-3/TRBV12-4 | - | CASSYPPSAGTGELFF | TGTGCCAGCAGTTATCCGCCTAGCGCCGGCACCGGGGAGCTGTTTTTT
TRBJ2-7 | - | TRBV9 | - | CASSAKGGPTYEQYF | TGTGCCAGCAGCGCGAAAGGGGGGCCCACCTACGAGCAGTACTTC
TRBJ2-1 | many | TRBV7-2 | - | CASSKRPDGEQFF | TGTGCCAGCAGCAAAAGACCGGACGGGGAGCAGTTCTTC
TRBJ2-1 | many | TRBV9 | TRBD2 | CASSARERERYNEQFF | TGTGCCAGCAGCGCCCGAGAGCGGGAGAGGTACAATGAGCAGTTCTTC
TRBJ2-7 | - | TRBV10-3 | TRBD2 | CAISDTSGYHEQYF | TGTGCCATCAGTGACACTAGCGGGTACCACGAGCAGTACTTC
TRBJ2-2 | many | TRBV12-3/TRBV12-4 | TRBD1 | CASSLGTGDTGELFF | TGTGCCAGCAGTCTGGGGACAGGGGACACCGGGGAGCTGTTTTTT
TRBJ2-2 | - | TRBV5-6 | TRBD2 | CASSFPGLAGENTGELFF | TGTGCCAGCAGCTTCCCGGGACTAGCGGGAGAAAACACCGGGGAGCTGTTTTTT
TRBJ2-1 | many | TRBV6-1 | - | CASSRRSYNEQFF | TGTGCCAGCTCAAGGCGCTCCTACAATGAGCAGTTCTTC
TRBJ1-3 | many | TRBV4-3 | - | CASSQVVQSNSGNTIYF | TGCGCCAGCAGCCAAGTCGTGCAGAGCAACTCTGGAAACACCATATATTTT
TRBJ2-7 | many | TRBV2 | TRBD2 | CASRELAGELGEQYF | TGTGCCAGCAGAGAACTAGCGGGAGAGCTCGGGGAGCAGTACTTC
TRBJ2-7 | - | TRBV5-1 | TRBD1 | CASSMGRRGTGADEQYF | TGCGCCAGCAGCATGGGCCGGCGAGGGACAGGGGCCGACGAGCAGTACTTC
TRBJ2-7 | many | TRBV6-1 | TRBD1 | CASSEGGTGTMEQYF | TGTGCCAGCAGTGAAGGGGGGACAGGGACAATGGAGCAGTACTTC
TRBJ2-3 | once | TRBV20-1 | TRBD2 | CSARDPFSGIYTDTQYF | TGCAGTGCTAGAGATCCTTTTAGCGGGATTTACACAGATACGCAGTATTTT
TRBJ1-2 | many | TRBV30 | TRBD1 | CAWTVVQGLYGYTF | TGTGCCTGGACAGTAGTACAGGGGCTGTATGGCTACACCTTC
TRBJ2-3 | few | TRBV6-1 | TRBD2 | CATSGLAGTDTQYF | TGTGCCACCTCGGGACTAGCGGGCACAGATACGCAGTATTTT
TRBJ2-3 | few | TRBV28 | - | CASSPGTPRGTDTQYF | TGTGCCAGCAGTCCGGGGACACCCCGGGGCACAGATACGCAGTATTTT
TRBJ2-7 | - | TRBV5-1 | TRBD2 | CASSRGRAYNEQYF | TGCGCCAGCAGCCGCGGGAGGGCCTACAACGAGCAGTACTTC
TRBJ2-1 | - | TRBV24-1 | TRBD2 | CVTMGTSGRDSNEQFF | TGTGTCACCATGGGGACTAGCGGGAGGGATAGCAATGAGCAGTTCTTC
TRBJ1-1 | many | TRBV9 | - | CASSAEGVNTEAFF | TGTGCCAGCAGCGCCGAAGGAGTGAACACTGAAGCTTTCTTT
TRBJ2-7 | many | TRBV12-3/TRBV12-4 | - | CASSSSETYEQYF | TGTGCCAGCAGTTCAAGCGAAACTTACGAGCAGTACTTC
TRBJ2-1 | many | TRBV12-3/TRBV12-4 | TRBD2 | CASSFAGGPHNEQFF | TGTGCCAGCAGTTTCGCGGGAGGGCCCCACAATGAGCAGTTCTTC